A selection of T cell receptor beta chains follows, all from one sample in a study of cytomegalovirus exposure and HLA in healthy donors. Sequencing was performed with immunoSEQ multiplex PCR; in TCRdb, only in-frame clones are kept and a portion is missing. The sample lists approximately 130,000 clones, approximately 80% seen once, with around 1.2% in the top ten. What was sequenced was PBMCs. Every receptor here comes from a man aged 50 to 60 in good health and CMV-seronegative. CDR3s leave out the opening cysteine and the closing phenylalanine or tryptophan.

v_call,j_call,cdr3_aa
TRBV7-6,TRBJ2-1,ASSLASGTSGRGEQF
TRBV5-4,TRBJ2-3,ASSGLSGSGGDTQY
TRBV21-1,TRBJ2-5,ASSKFDRERVTQY
TRBV7-9,TRBJ2-7,ASSLNFPPPYEQY
TRBV10-3,TRBJ1-1,ASMGQTNTEAF
TRBV7-8,TRBJ2-3,ASSSLWGPRDTQY
TRBV5-1,TRBJ2-3,ASSGDKDTQY
TRBV28,TRBJ1-4,ASSRETGANEKLF
TRBV6-5,TRBJ1-1,ASNEPTGLAF
TRBV6-1,TRBJ2-7,ASSSTGSSYEQY
TRBV10-2,TRBJ2-7,ASSGDRGGSYEQY
TRBV29-1,TRBJ1-1,SAHVQGTGEAF
TRBV6-5,TRBJ1-5,ASSNRGGNQPQH